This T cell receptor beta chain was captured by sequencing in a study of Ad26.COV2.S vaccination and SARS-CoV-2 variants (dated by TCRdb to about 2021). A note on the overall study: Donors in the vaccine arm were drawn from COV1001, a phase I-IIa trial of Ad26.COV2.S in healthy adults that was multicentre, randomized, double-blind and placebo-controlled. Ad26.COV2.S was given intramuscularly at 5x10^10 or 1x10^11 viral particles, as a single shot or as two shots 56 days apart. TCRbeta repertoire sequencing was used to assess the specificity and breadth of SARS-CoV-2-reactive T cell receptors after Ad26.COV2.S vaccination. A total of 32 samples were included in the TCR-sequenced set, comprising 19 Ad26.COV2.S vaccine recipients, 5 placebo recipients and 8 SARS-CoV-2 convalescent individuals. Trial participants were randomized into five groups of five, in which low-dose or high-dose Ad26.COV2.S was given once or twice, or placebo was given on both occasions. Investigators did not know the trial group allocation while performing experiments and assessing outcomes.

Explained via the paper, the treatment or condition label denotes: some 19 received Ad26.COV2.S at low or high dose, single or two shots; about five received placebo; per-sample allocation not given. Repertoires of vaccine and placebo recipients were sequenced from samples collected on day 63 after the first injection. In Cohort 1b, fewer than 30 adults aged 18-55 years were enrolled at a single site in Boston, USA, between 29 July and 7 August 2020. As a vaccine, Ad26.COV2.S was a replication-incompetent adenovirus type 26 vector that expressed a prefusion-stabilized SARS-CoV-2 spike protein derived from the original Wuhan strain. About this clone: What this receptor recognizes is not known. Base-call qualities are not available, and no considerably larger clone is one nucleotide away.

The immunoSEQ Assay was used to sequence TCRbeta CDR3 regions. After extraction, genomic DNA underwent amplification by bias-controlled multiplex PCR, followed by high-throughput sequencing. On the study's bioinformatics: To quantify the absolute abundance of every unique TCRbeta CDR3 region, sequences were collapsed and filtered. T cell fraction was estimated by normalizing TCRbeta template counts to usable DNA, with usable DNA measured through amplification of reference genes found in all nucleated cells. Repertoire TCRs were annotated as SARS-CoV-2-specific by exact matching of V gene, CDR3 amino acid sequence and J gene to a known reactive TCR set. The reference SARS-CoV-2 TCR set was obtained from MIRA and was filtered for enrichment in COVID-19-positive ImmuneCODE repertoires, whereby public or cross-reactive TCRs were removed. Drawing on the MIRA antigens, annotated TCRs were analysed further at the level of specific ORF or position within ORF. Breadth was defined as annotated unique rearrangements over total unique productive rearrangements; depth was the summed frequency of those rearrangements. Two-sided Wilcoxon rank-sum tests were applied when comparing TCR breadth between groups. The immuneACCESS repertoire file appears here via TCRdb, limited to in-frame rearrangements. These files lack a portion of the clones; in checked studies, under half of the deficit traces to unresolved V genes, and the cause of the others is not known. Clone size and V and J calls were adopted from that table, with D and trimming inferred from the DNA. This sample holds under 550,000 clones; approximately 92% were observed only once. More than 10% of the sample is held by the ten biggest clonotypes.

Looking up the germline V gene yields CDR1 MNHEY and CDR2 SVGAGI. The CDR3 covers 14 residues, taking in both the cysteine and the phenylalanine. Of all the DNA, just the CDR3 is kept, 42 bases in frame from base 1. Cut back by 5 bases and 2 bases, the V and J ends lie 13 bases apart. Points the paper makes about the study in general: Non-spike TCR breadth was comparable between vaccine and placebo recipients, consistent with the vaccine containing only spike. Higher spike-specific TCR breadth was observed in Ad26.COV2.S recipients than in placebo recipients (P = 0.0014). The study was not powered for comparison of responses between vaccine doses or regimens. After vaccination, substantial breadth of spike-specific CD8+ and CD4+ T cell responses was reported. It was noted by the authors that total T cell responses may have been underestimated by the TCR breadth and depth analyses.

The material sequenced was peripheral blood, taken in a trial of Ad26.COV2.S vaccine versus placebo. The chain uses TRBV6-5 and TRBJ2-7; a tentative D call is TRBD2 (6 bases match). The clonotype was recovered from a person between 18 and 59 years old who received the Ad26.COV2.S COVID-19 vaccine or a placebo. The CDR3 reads CASSPRGTAYEQYF. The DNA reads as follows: TGTGCCAGCAGTCCCCGGGGGACCGCCTACGAGCAGTACTTC.